These 2 T cell receptor beta chains were all obtained from the same sample, sequenced in a study of T cell clones after liver transplantation. Measured with immunoSEQ multiplex PCR; TCRdb has only the in-frame clones, and not every one. The data contain 75,000 to 100,000 clones, 82% of them singletons. The sample here was CD4+ T cells from blood, taken approximately 3.5 years after liver transplant. These receptors originate from a human patient who received a liver transplant. Certain T cells may be donor cells from the graft.

This clone was seen only once. J is TRBJ1-2 and V is TRBV6-1, with 7 nucleotides matching TRBD1. The germline V gene encodes CDR1 MNHNS and CDR2 SASEGT. The CDR3 loop spans 14 amino acids. The trim removed 0 bases at V and 5 bases at J, leaving 3 bases unmatched. In DNA form, the CDR3 reads TGTGCCAGCAGTGAAGCGGGGACAGATTATGGCTACACCTTC. It is translated as CASSEAGTDYGYTF.

This clone is a singleton in its sample. The CDR3 nucleotides are TGTGCCAGCAGCTTAGTTAATGAGCAGTTCTTC. Translation: CASSLVNEQFF. The V and J genes are TRBV7-9 and TRBJ2-1; no firm D call. This CDR3 is 11 amino acids long. V was cut by 1 base and J by 7 bases, with 2 bases left in between. Germline V gives CDR1 SEHNR, CDR2 FQNEAQ (reference sequence).